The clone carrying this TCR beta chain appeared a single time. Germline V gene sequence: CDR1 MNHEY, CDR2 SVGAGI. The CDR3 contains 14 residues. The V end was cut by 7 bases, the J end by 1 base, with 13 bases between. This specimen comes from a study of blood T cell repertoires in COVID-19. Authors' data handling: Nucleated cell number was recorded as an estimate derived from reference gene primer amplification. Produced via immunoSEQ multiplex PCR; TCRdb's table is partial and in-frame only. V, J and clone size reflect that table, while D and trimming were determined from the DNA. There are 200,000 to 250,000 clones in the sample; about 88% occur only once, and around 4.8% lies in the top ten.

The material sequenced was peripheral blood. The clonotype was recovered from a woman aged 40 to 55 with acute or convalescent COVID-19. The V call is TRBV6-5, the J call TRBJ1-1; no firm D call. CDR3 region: CASTGSRRNTEAFF. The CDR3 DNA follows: TGTGCCAGCACCGGGTCAAGGAGGAACACTGAAGCTTTCTTT.